These T cell receptor beta chains were read from a single sample in a study of T cells in Graves' hyperthyroidism and ophthalmopathy. One entry per CDR3 protein, called by TCRdb with MiXCR from the multiplex PCR reads. This sample carries approximately 600,000 distinct CDR3 sequences, around 15% of them seen once, and the ten largest clones take 3% to 4.5%. Material for sequencing was blood. The receptors come from a woman under 40 with Graves' hyperthyroidism. Both conserved end residues are part of each CDR3. D genes are given only for firm matches. Only some rows state a clone size, as once, few, many or a class for expanded clones.

cdr3_nt: TGTGCCAGTAGTATCGGGGGGACGAACTATGGCTACACCTTC; cdr3_aa: CASSIGGTNYGYTF; j_call: TRBJ1-2; d_call: .; clone_size: .; v_call: TRBV19
cdr3_nt: TGTGCCAGTAGTATGAGGTGGGTCGGCGGGAGTTTTAATGAGCAGTTCTTC; cdr3_aa: CASSMRWVGGSFNEQFF; j_call: TRBJ2-1; d_call: TRBD2; clone_size: many; v_call: TRBV19
cdr3_nt: TGTGCCAGCAGTAAAGGATCTGCAGGGGTTTTCGAGCAGTTCTTC; cdr3_aa: CASSKGSAGVFEQFF; j_call: TRBJ2-1; d_call: .; clone_size: many; v_call: TRBV28
cdr3_nt: TGCGCCAGCAGCCACTTAGCGGGAGACTCAAGTACGCAGTATTTT; cdr3_aa: CASSHLAGDSSTQYF; j_call: TRBJ2-3; d_call: TRBD2; clone_size: many; v_call: TRBV4-1
cdr3_nt: TGTGCCATCAGCCGGGGACAGGGGGCAGGAGAGACCCAGTACTTC; cdr3_aa: CAISRGQGAGETQYF; j_call: TRBJ2-5; d_call: TRBD1; clone_size: many; v_call: TRBV10-3
cdr3_nt: TGTGCCAGCAGCCCGCGACTAGCGGGAAATCGGAATGAGCAGTTCTTC; cdr3_aa: CASSPRLAGNRNEQFF; j_call: TRBJ2-1; d_call: TRBD2; clone_size: many; v_call: TRBV7-3
cdr3_nt: TGTGCCAGCAGCATGCGGACTAGCGGGGGCCAAGAGACCCAGTACTTC; cdr3_aa: CASSMRTSGGQETQYF; j_call: TRBJ2-5; d_call: TRBD2; clone_size: many; v_call: TRBV5-6
cdr3_nt: TGCAGTGCGAGAGCGGGCAACAATGAGCAGTTCTTC; cdr3_aa: CSARAGNNEQFF; j_call: TRBJ2-1; d_call: .; clone_size: .; v_call: TRBV20-1
cdr3_nt: TGTGCCAGCACCCAGGGGGGGGGTTTCACTGAAGCTTTCTTT; cdr3_aa: CASTQGGGFTEAFF; j_call: TRBJ1-1; d_call: TRBD1; clone_size: few; v_call: TRBV7-2
cdr3_nt: TGTGCCAGCTCTGCGGGTCGTGGAAACACCATATATTTT; cdr3_aa: CASSAGRGNTIYF; j_call: TRBJ1-3; d_call: .; clone_size: many; v_call: TRBV18
cdr3_nt: TGTGCCAGCAGCCCCCCACAGCTGTCGGGGGCCAACGTCCTGACTTTC; cdr3_aa: CASSPPQLSGANVLTF; j_call: TRBJ2-6; d_call: .; clone_size: few; v_call: TRBV7-6
cdr3_nt: TGTGCCAGCAGTCTCTTGGGTCGGGACAATGAGCAGTTCTTC; cdr3_aa: CASSLLGRDNEQFF; j_call: TRBJ2-1; d_call: .; clone_size: .; v_call: TRBV28
cdr3_nt: TGCAGCGTTGATAATCCTAGCGGGAGGTTATACAATGAGCAGTTCTTC; cdr3_aa: CSVDNPSGRLYNEQFF; j_call: TRBJ2-1; d_call: TRBD2; clone_size: .; v_call: TRBV29-1
cdr3_nt: TGTGCCAGCAGCTTCACTGAATATGGCTACACCTTC; cdr3_aa: CASSFTEYGYTF; j_call: TRBJ1-2; d_call: .; clone_size: .; v_call: TRBV7-2
cdr3_nt: TGTGCCAGCAGTTGGGGACAGGGTGGGGATACGCAGTATTTT; cdr3_aa: CASSWGQGGDTQYF; j_call: TRBJ2-3; d_call: TRBD1; clone_size: few; v_call: TRBV6-5
cdr3_nt: TGTGCCAGCAGCACCGACAGCTACGAGCAGTACTTC; cdr3_aa: CASSTDSYEQYF; j_call: TRBJ2-7; d_call: .; clone_size: many; v_call: TRBV28
cdr3_nt: TGTGCCAGCAGCTTAACAGGACAGGACTACAATGAGCAGTTCTTC; cdr3_aa: CASSLTGQDYNEQFF; j_call: TRBJ2-1; d_call: TRBD1; clone_size: many; v_call: TRBV7-2
cdr3_nt: TGTGCCTCTGGGTACTACGAGCAGTACTTC; cdr3_aa: CASGYYEQYF; j_call: TRBJ2-7; d_call: .; clone_size: many; v_call: TRBV30
cdr3_nt: TGTGCCAGCAGCTTAAGCGCGGGTCACGAGCAGTTCTTC; cdr3_aa: CASSLSAGHEQFF; j_call: TRBJ2-1; d_call: .; clone_size: many; v_call: TRBV7-3
cdr3_nt: TGTGCCAGCAGTTTTACAGGGGCTAACTATGGCTACACCTTC; cdr3_aa: CASSFTGANYGYTF; j_call: TRBJ1-2; d_call: TRBD1; clone_size: many; v_call: TRBV12-3/TRBV12-4
cdr3_nt: TGTGCCAGCAGCCGTGACAGGGCTTCACCCCTCCACTTT; cdr3_aa: CASSRDRASPLHF; j_call: TRBJ1-6; d_call: TRBD1; clone_size: .; v_call: TRBV3-1
cdr3_nt: TGTGCCAGTTTGAGTGGTGGGGCGCGGACTGAAGCTTTCTTT; cdr3_aa: CASLSGGARTEAFF; j_call: TRBJ1-1; d_call: .; clone_size: few; v_call: TRBV19
cdr3_nt: TGTGCCAGCGAGAAAGGTTTTCAAGGGACAGGCCTTTACGAGCAGTACTTC; cdr3_aa: CASEKGFQGTGLYEQYF; j_call: TRBJ2-7; d_call: TRBD1; clone_size: many; v_call: TRBV6-5
cdr3_nt: TGTGCCAGCAGCTTGGTATGGGACAGGCACTACAATGAGCAGTTCTTC; cdr3_aa: CASSLVWDRHYNEQFF; j_call: TRBJ2-1; d_call: TRBD1; clone_size: .; v_call: TRBV5-6
cdr3_nt: TGTGCCAGTAGTAACCTGGGACGGGGATTCTCTGGAAACACCATATATTTT; cdr3_aa: CASSNLGRGFSGNTIYF; j_call: TRBJ1-3; d_call: .; clone_size: .; v_call: TRBV28
cdr3_nt: TGCAGTGCTAGCTCTGGGACTAGCGACAATGAGCAGTTCTTC; cdr3_aa: CSASSGTSDNEQFF; j_call: TRBJ2-1; d_call: TRBD2; clone_size: many; v_call: TRBV20-1
cdr3_nt: TGTGCCAGCAAGGGCGGGATAAGCACAGATACGCAGTATTTT; cdr3_aa: CASKGGISTDTQYF; j_call: TRBJ2-3; d_call: .; clone_size: .; v_call: TRBV14
cdr3_nt: TGCGCCAGCAGCTTGGGACTCCTCCTAGCGGGAGATACGCAGTATTTT; cdr3_aa: CASSLGLLLAGDTQYF; j_call: TRBJ2-3; d_call: TRBD2; clone_size: many; v_call: TRBV5-1
cdr3_nt: TGTGCCAGCAGTTCTTCCGGGGGGCAGATAAATGAGCAGTTCTTC; cdr3_aa: CASSSSGGQINEQFF; j_call: TRBJ2-1; d_call: .; clone_size: many; v_call: TRBV28
cdr3_nt: TGTGCCAGCAGTCACGACCGATTTGAAAAACTGTTTTTT; cdr3_aa: CASSHDRFEKLFF; j_call: TRBJ1-4; d_call: .; clone_size: few; v_call: TRBV12-3/TRBV12-4
cdr3_nt: TGTGCCATCAGTGAGTCTGGACAGCTACTCTCCTACGAGCAGTACTTC; cdr3_aa: CAISESGQLLSYEQYF; j_call: TRBJ2-7; d_call: .; clone_size: many; v_call: TRBV10-3
cdr3_nt: TGTGCCAGCACCGGTGACAGCCACACTGAAGCTTTCTTT; cdr3_aa: CASTGDSHTEAFF; j_call: TRBJ1-1; d_call: .; clone_size: few; v_call: TRBV12-3/TRBV12-4
cdr3_nt: TGTGCCAGCAGCTTGGGGGGACTAGCCTCCTACGAGCAGTACTTC; cdr3_aa: CASSLGGLASYEQYF; j_call: TRBJ2-7; d_call: TRBD2; clone_size: .; v_call: TRBV5-1
cdr3_nt: TGCAGTGCTAGAGTGGGACAACTGCACGAGACCCAGTACTTC; cdr3_aa: CSARVGQLHETQYF; j_call: TRBJ2-5; d_call: .; clone_size: .; v_call: TRBV20-1
cdr3_nt: TGTGCCAGCAGTAATGGACAGGGGACTGAAGCTTTCTTT; cdr3_aa: CASSNGQGTEAFF; j_call: TRBJ1-1; d_call: TRBD1; clone_size: many; v_call: TRBV6-1
cdr3_nt: TGCGCCAGCAGCCAACAGCGGGAGGCCTGGAATGAGCAGTTCTTC; cdr3_aa: CASSQQREAWNEQFF; j_call: TRBJ2-1; d_call: TRBD2; clone_size: many; v_call: TRBV5-1
cdr3_nt: TGTGCCAGCAGCGTACCGGGCAGCTACACTGAAGCTTTCTTT; cdr3_aa: CASSVPGSYTEAFF; j_call: TRBJ1-1; d_call: .; clone_size: many; v_call: TRBV6-1
cdr3_nt: TGTGCCAGTAGTATGGGCGGTTTGTACAATGAGCAGTTCTTC; cdr3_aa: CASSMGGLYNEQFF; j_call: TRBJ2-1; d_call: .; clone_size: few; v_call: TRBV19
cdr3_nt: TGTGCCAGCAGTTACTCGGCCCTACTAGCGGGGAATTACAATGAGCAGTTCTTC; cdr3_aa: CASSYSALLAGNYNEQFF; j_call: TRBJ2-1; d_call: TRBD2; clone_size: few; v_call: TRBV6-2/TRBV6-3
cdr3_nt: TGCAGTGCCAGACCCGGGACAGGGGGTACGGGTGAGCAGTTCTTC; cdr3_aa: CSARPGTGGTGEQFF; j_call: TRBJ2-1; d_call: TRBD1; clone_size: few; v_call: TRBV20-1
cdr3_nt: TGTGCCAGCAGCTACCGGTGGGACAGGGCTCCAATGCCCCAGTACTTC; cdr3_aa: CASSYRWDRAPMPQYF; j_call: TRBJ2-5; d_call: TRBD1; clone_size: few; v_call: TRBV13
cdr3_nt: TGTGCCAGCATGGAGATACCTCGGGACTATACCAATGAGCAGTTCTTC; cdr3_aa: CASMEIPRDYTNEQFF; j_call: TRBJ2-1; d_call: TRBD2; clone_size: few; v_call: TRBV27
cdr3_nt: TGTGCCAGCTCACCACCCGGGGGCCCTTTTAGTAGGAATGAGCAGTTCTTC; cdr3_aa: CASSPPGGPFSRNEQFF; j_call: TRBJ2-1; d_call: .; clone_size: .; v_call: TRBV18
cdr3_nt: TGTGCCAGCAGCGCCCGGTTCTCTGGGGCCAACGTCCTGACTTTC; cdr3_aa: CASSARFSGANVLTF; j_call: TRBJ2-6; d_call: .; clone_size: .; v_call: TRBV13
cdr3_nt: TGTGCCAGCAGCGAGTTAAGGTACAGAGGGACCTCTAATGAAAAACTGTTTTTT; cdr3_aa: CASSELRYRGTSNEKLFF; j_call: TRBJ1-4; d_call: .; clone_size: many; v_call: TRBV2
cdr3_nt: TGTGCCACCAGTGCAGAAAGGAAGGACGGCTACACCTTC; cdr3_aa: CATSAERKDGYTF; j_call: TRBJ1-2; d_call: .; clone_size: few; v_call: TRBV24-1
cdr3_nt: TGTGCCAGCAGCCTACTAGCGGGAGGGCCGAACACCGGGGAGCTGTTTTTT; cdr3_aa: CASSLLAGGPNTGELFF; j_call: TRBJ2-2; d_call: TRBD2; clone_size: few; v_call: TRBV7-9
cdr3_nt: TGTGCCAGCAGTTCGGACCCCTTGAGCTCCTACAATGAGCAGTTCTTC; cdr3_aa: CASSSDPLSSYNEQFF; j_call: TRBJ2-1; d_call: .; clone_size: many; v_call: TRBV6-1
cdr3_nt: TGCGCCAGCAGCTTGGTAGCGGGAGGGGGCAATGAGCAGTTCTTC; cdr3_aa: CASSLVAGGGNEQFF; j_call: TRBJ2-1; d_call: TRBD2; clone_size: many; v_call: TRBV5-1
cdr3_nt: TGTGCCAGTAGTAAAAACCCGGGACAGGGACTCACCGGGGAGCTGTTTTTT; cdr3_aa: CASSKNPGQGLTGELFF; j_call: TRBJ2-2; d_call: TRBD1; clone_size: .; v_call: TRBV19
cdr3_nt: TGTGCCAGCAGTAGGGACAACTCTGGAAACACCATATATTTT; cdr3_aa: CASSRDNSGNTIYF; j_call: TRBJ1-3; d_call: .; clone_size: .; v_call: TRBV12-3/TRBV12-4
cdr3_nt: TGCAGCGCAAACCTCCCAAGCTCCTACAATGAGCAGTTCTTC; cdr3_aa: CSANLPSSYNEQFF; j_call: TRBJ2-1; d_call: .; clone_size: many; v_call: TRBV29-1
cdr3_nt: TGTGCCAGCAGTTTACAAGGGGGGTTTAGTCAGCCCCAGCATTTT; cdr3_aa: CASSLQGGFSQPQHF; j_call: TRBJ1-5; d_call: .; clone_size: many; v_call: TRBV28